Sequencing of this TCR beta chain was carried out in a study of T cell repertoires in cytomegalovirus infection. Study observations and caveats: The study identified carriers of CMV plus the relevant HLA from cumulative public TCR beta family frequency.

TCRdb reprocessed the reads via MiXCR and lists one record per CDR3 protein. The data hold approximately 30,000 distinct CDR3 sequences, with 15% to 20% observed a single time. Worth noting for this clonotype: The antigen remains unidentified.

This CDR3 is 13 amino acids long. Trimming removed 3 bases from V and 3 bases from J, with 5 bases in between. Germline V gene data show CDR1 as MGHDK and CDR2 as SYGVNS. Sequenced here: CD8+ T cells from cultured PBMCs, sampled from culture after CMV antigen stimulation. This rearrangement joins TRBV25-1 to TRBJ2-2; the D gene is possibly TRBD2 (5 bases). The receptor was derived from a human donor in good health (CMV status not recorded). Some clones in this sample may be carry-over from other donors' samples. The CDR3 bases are TGTGCCAGCAGTGAGCGGGACACCGGGGAGCTGTTTTTT. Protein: CASSERDTGELFF.